This T cell receptor (beta chain) derives from a study of cytomegalovirus exposure and HLA in healthy donors. V lost 11 bases to trimming and J lost 3 bases, with 14 bases between them. This CDR3 has 12 amino acids. CDR1 and CDR2 (germline): MRHNA, SNTAGT. The primer mix had 60 Vbeta and 13 Jbeta primers. Method: immunoSEQ multiplex PCR; TCRdb's copy keeps in-frame clones and lacks some. The sample comprises 90,000 to 120,000 clones, 81% of which are singletons, and around 2.4% rests with the top ten. This chain links TRBV6-4 with TRBJ2-7, with D possibly being TRBD1 (6 bases). Sequencing used PBMCs. This TCR was sampled from a man aged 25-45 years in good health and CMV-seronegative. The CDR3 sequence is CAGTWNGYEQYF. The CDR3 nucleotides are TGTGCCGGGACATGGAACGGCTACGAGCAGTACTTC.